This T cell receptor beta chain is from a study of blood T cell dynamics during melanoma immunotherapy. For the study at large: First-line therapy was either pembrolizumab or nivolumab with ipilimumab for metastatic melanoma.

Each bulk PBMC sample had 300 to 400 ng DNA loaded. Assay used: immunoSEQ multiplex PCR; TCRdb lists only in-frame clones, some missing. Of approximately 17,000 clones in the sample, roughly nine tenths were seen once. Germline CDR1 reads LNHDA; CDR2 reads SQIVND (reference sequence). The CDR3 has 14 amino acids. V shed 6 bases and J shed 5 bases, with 13 bases lying between them. Study-wide results and limits: The study could not tell melanoma-specific clones from general immune activation.

Time point given: pre-treatment baseline. This clone was found once. Antigen specificity is unknown. This TCR derives from a human donor with melanoma. This chain links TRBV19 with TRBJ1-4; no firm D call. Here the sequenced sample was blood, taken from a patient treated with checkpoint blockade. CDR3 sequence reads: CASSSGMANEKLFF. CDR3 sequence (DNA): TGTGCCAGTAGCAGTGGGATGGCAAATGAAAAACTGTTTTTT.